Shown below are 21 T cell receptor beta chains from a single sample sequenced in a study of blood T cell repertoires in COVID-19. Method: immunoSEQ multiplex PCR; TCRdb's copy keeps in-frame clones and lacks some. The data contain under 90,000 clones, about 70% of them seen just once; the ten biggest clones take up roughly 5.6%. Source material: peripheral blood. These receptor sequences come from a man aged 50 to 59 with active or convalescent COVID-19.

The chain carries TRBV6-5 and TRBJ2-1; 11 bases fit TRBD2. The CDR3 sequence is 15 residues long. Losses at the gene ends were 6 bases for V and 9 bases for J; bases not matched to a gene: 10. Germline values: CDR1 MNHEY, CDR2 SVGAGI. The CDR3 sequence: CASRELSGGASEQFF. Written as DNA, the CDR3 is TGTGCCAGCAGAGAGCTTAGCGGGGGGGCCAGTGAGCAGTTCTTC.

This rearrangement joins TRBV6-5 to TRBJ2-1; 9 bases are shared with TRBD2. The CDR3 length is 14 residues. The germline V gene has CDR1 MNHEY and CDR2 SVGAGI. The V and J ends lost 6 bases and 6 bases, in that order; junction bases with no gene match: 6. Written as DNA, the CDR3 is TGTGCCAGCAGCACTAGACTAGCGGCCAATGAGCAGTTCTTC. Amino acids: CASSTRLAANEQFF.

This sequence joins TRBV7-8 and TRBJ1-1; the D gene is possibly TRBD1 (5 bases). This CDR3 has 16 residues. CDR1 and CDR2 from the germline V gene are SGHVS and FQNEAQ. Between the trimmed V and J ends, which lost 4 bases and 5 bases, there was a span of 20 bases. The CDR3 region has the DNA TGTGCCAGCAGCTCCCGGGACTGGGGAGGGAAAACTGAAGCTTTCTTT. It translates to CASSSRDWGGKTEAFF.

The rearrangement links TRBV20-1 to TRBJ2-5; D perhaps matches TRBD1 (7 bases). The CDR3 runs 14 residues. Trimming left V 3 bases short and J 1 base short, with 12 bases between. Germline assignment: CDR1 DFQATT and CDR2 SNEGSKA (reference sequence). CDR3 sequence reads: CSASQGGGQETQYF. The CDR3 nucleotides are TGCAGTGCTAGTCAGGGGGGCGGCCAAGAGACCCAGTACTTC.

This chain uses TRBV2 with TRBJ1-1; tentatively, D is TRBD1 (5 bases). Germline values: CDR1 SNHLY, CDR2 FYNNEI. The ends were cut back, 3 bases at V and 11 bases at J, with 22 bases in the middle. The length of the CDR3 is 15 residues. In DNA, the CDR3 is TGTGCCAGCAGTGACGCCCGGGACCGGGAGCGGCGGGCTTTCTTT. Protein sequence: CASSDARDRERRAFF.

J is TRBJ2-2 and V is TRBV7-2, with D tentatively TRBD2 (6 bases). Deletions cut 2 bases from V and 3 bases from J, with 19 bases between. CDR3 length: 18 amino acids. Germline CDR1 SGHTA, CDR2 FQGNSA. The CDR3 region has the DNA TGTGCCAGCAGCTTAAGTAGATTTCGGACTAAGGACACCGGGGAGCTGTTTTTT. Its protein is CASSLSRFRTKDTGELFF.

The gene calls are TRBV5-1 and TRBJ2-2; TRBD1 might be the D (6 bases). V gave up 3 bases and J gave up 3 bases, with 18 bases separating them. The CDR3 loop spans 17 amino acids. The V gene's germline CDR1 is SGHRS and CDR2 YFSETQ. The CDR3: CASSSTSDSLYTGELFF. DNA of the CDR3: TGCGCCAGCAGCTCGACTTCGGACAGCCTCTACACCGGGGAGCTGTTTTTT.

This clone was seen more than once but under ten times. The CDR3 DNA follows: TGTGCCAGTACCATAGGGACAGGGAACACTGAAGCTTTCTTT. Its translation: CASTIGTGNTEAFF. The chain has TRBV19 and TRBJ1-1, with 8 bases matching TRBD1. V lost 7 bases and J lost 1; bases outside the gene matches: 5. This CDR3 comprises 14 residues. Per the germline V gene, CDR1 is LNHDA and CDR2 is SQIVND (reference sequence). The complete variable domain, with remaining parts taken from reference TRBV19 and TRBJ1-1, reads DGGITQSPKYLFRKEGQNVTLSCEQNLNHDAMYWYRQDPGQGLRLIYYSQIVNDFQKGDIAEGYSVSREKKESFPLTVTSAQKNPTAFYLCASTIGTGNTEAFFGQGTRLTVV.

V gene TRBV30 combines with J gene TRBJ1-4, with 7 positions matching TRBD1. CDR1 GTSNPN and CDR2 SVGIG come from the germline V gene (reference sequence). The CDR3 is 14 amino acids. Trimming removed 0 bases from V and 3 bases from J; junction bases left unmatched: 1. The CDR3 DNA follows: TGTGCCTGGAGTGTCCAGGGGGCTAATGAAAAACTGTTTTTT. Translated: CAWSVQGANEKLFF.

This clone was picked up a small number of times. The rearrangement joins TRBV3-1 (or the pseudogene TRBV3-2) to TRBJ2-5, with 11 nucleotides matching TRBD2. Trimming cost V 5 bases and J 2 bases; bases outside gene matches: 4. Per the germline V gene, CDR1 is LGHDT and CDR2 is YNNKEL (reference sequence). The CDR3 sequence is 15 residues long. CDR3 sequence: CASSISGGGQETQYF. CDR3 nucleotides: TGTGCCAGCAGCATTAGCGGGGGGGGACAAGAGACCCAGTACTTC.

V and J are TRBV10-1 and TRBJ1-2, with D possibly matching TRBD1 (5 bases). The CDR3 runs to 12 residues. Trimming pared 7 bases from V and 12 bases from J, leaving 18 bases between. Germline V gene lookup returns CDR1 WNHNN and CDR2 SYGVQD (reference sequence). The CDR3 loop is CASISGRDGHTF. CDR3 DNA: TGCGCCAGCATTTCAGGGCGGGACGGGCACACCTTC.

The DNA of the CDR3 is TGCGCCAGCAGCCAAGGAGACAGGGGAAGATATGGCTACACCTTC. Its translation: CASSQGDRGRYGYTF. The chain has TRBV4-3 and TRBJ1-2; TRBD1 matches 8 bases. The germline CDR1 and CDR2 sequences are LGHNA and YSLEER. After removal of 1 base from V and 5 bases from J, the junction contained 6 bases not matched to a gene. This CDR3 contains 15 residues.

This chain links TRBV5-1 with TRBJ2-4, with 10 bases that match TRBD2. J lost 5 bases, V lost 4 bases, and 6 bases had no gene match. Germline V gene data show CDR1 as SGHRS and CDR2 as YFSETQ. This CDR3 is 15 amino acids long. Here the CDR3 DNA reads TGCGCCAGCAGCGGAAGCGGGGGGGCCGAAAACATTCAGTACTTC. This translates into CASSGSGGAENIQYF.

V usage is TRBV28 and J usage is TRBJ1-1, with 11 bases identical to TRBD1. The length of the CDR3 is 15 residues. Germline CDR1 MDHEN, CDR2 SYDVKM. The V gene end was trimmed by 6 bases and the J gene end by 6 bases; junction bases not matched to a gene: 9. CDR3 amino acids: CASSAPGQGVSEAFF. The DNA for the CDR3 is TGTGCCAGCAGCGCCCCGGGACAGGGGGTATCTGAAGCTTTCTTT.

J is TRBJ2-2 and V is TRBV13; no firm D call. Trimming left V 4 bases short and J 9 bases short, with 9 bases between. The germline V gene has CDR1 PRHDT and CDR2 FYEKMQ (reference sequence). This CDR3 comprises 12 residues. The CDR3 protein is CASSSVGRELFF. The CDR3 DNA follows: TGTGCCAGCAGCTCAGTGGGCCGGGAGCTGTTTTTT.

J is TRBJ1-5 and V is TRBV7-8; 7 bases line up with TRBD1. There are 15 residues in the CDR3. Germline V gene lookup returns CDR1 SGHVS and CDR2 FQNEAQ. The V segment lost 6 bases and the J segment 5 bases; nucleotides outside the gene matches: 10. DNA for the CDR3: TGTGCCAGCAGACGCACAGGGGATAGGTATCAGCCCCAGCATTTT. It yields the protein CASRRTGDRYQPQHF.

V gene TRBV19 combines with J gene TRBJ1-2, with 7 bases fitting TRBD1. CDR3 length equals 14 residues. Germline CDR1 is LNHDA and CDR2 is SQIVND (reference sequence). V trimming: 5 bases; J trimming: 4 bases; junction bases outside the gene matches: 7. The CDR3 is CASSSRDSFYGYTF. In nucleotides, the CDR3 is TGTGCCAGTAGTTCCCGGGACAGCTTCTATGGCTACACCTTC.

The chain recombines TRBV30 with TRBJ1-1; 9 bases are a match to TRBD1. The CDR3 has 14 amino acids. Germline values: CDR1 GTSNPN, CDR2 SVGIG (reference sequence). The V gene end was trimmed by 4 bases and the J gene end by 6 bases; junction bases not matched to a gene: 9. The CDR3 loop reads CAWTGDRDLAEAFF. DNA for the CDR3: TGTGCCTGGACCGGGGACAGGGATCTCGCTGAAGCTTTCTTT.

This chain links TRBV5-1 with TRBJ2-3; maybe TRBD2 (5 bases). V was clipped by 0 bases and J by 1 base, with 9 bases between them. The CDR3 covers 15 residues. Per the germline V gene, CDR1 is SGHRS and CDR2 is YFSETQ. CDR3 amino acids: CASSLGEWGTDTQYF. Written as DNA, the CDR3 is TGCGCCAGCAGCTTGGGGGAGTGGGGCACAGATACGCAGTATTTT.

Note on this clone: Other DNA sequences from this sample encode an identical CDR3 as well. V usage is TRBV27 and J usage is TRBJ2-3, with no clear D. Germline values: CDR1 MNHEY, CDR2 SMNVEV (reference sequence). Trimming took 0 bases from V and 0 from J, leaving 4 bases between them. The CDR3 length is 14 residues. The CDR3 loop reads CASSLSLSTDTQYF. In DNA, the CDR3 is TGTGCCAGCAGTTTATCCCTAAGCACAGATACGCAGTATTTT.

CDR3 residues: CASSQDGARGGRNEQFF. In nucleotides, the CDR3 is TGTGCCAGCAGCCAAGATGGGGCGCGGGGGGGTAGGAATGAGCAGTTCTTC. The chain uses TRBV3-1 (or the pseudogene TRBV3-2) and TRBJ2-1; TRBD2 aligns across 9 bases. Unmatched junction bases numbered 10, after V lost 0 bases and J lost 7 bases. Germline CDR1 reads LGHDT; CDR2 reads YNNKEL (reference sequence). The length of the CDR3 is 17 residues.